The 18 T cell receptor beta chains given below trace back to one sample, sequenced in a study of low-dose radiotherapy and immunotherapy resistance in tumors. Time point noted: before trial treatment. PCR amplification of the TCRs was performed with Phusion for approximately 20 PCR cycles, and it relied on a constant-region primer together with a V-primer adapter. TCRdb ran MiXCR on the reads and lists one entry per CDR3 protein. This sample has some 45,000 distinct CDR3 sequences, with 12% found just once. This sample comprised PBMCs, obtained before treatment. The receptor source for this set is a female donor with ovarian cancer.

In its sample, this clonotype was seen many times. V usage is TRBV27 and J usage is TRBJ2-5; a possible D gene is TRBD1 (6 bases). The CDR3 has 15 amino acids. V was pared by 10 bases and J by 4 bases, with 22 bases between. Germline V CDR1 and CDR2: MNHEY, SMNVEV (reference sequence). Here the CDR3 reads CATARPTGNGETQYF. The CDR3 DNA sequence: TGTGCCACCGCTCGCCCTACAGGGAATGGAGAGACCCAGTACTTC.

This chain links TRBV6-1 with TRBJ2-1; 10 bases align to TRBD1. Trimming at V came to 7 bases and at J to 5 bases, leaving 5 bases not matched to a gene. Per germline, CDR1 MNHNS and CDR2 SASEGT. The CDR3 has 14 residues. The DNA for the CDR3 is TGTGCCAGCACCAGGACAGGGGGGGACAATGAGCAGTTCTTC. It specifies CASTRTGGDNEQFF.

This clonotype was detected many times. The chain has TRBV18 and TRBJ2-7; D is ambiguous. The V gene's germline CDR1 is KGHSH and CDR2 LQKENI. This CDR3 has 17 residues. The V and J ends lost 3 bases and 0 bases respectively, with 18 bases between them. This CDR3 is CASSPDLQSATSYEQYF. The DNA for the CDR3 is TGTGCCAGCTCACCTGACCTCCAGTCGGCGACCTCCTACGAGCAGTACTTC.

Ten or more counts support this clonotype. The chain combines TRBV28 with TRBJ2-4; 8 nucleotides line up with TRBD1. The J segment lost 1 base and the V segment lost 2 bases, leaving 4 bases of the junction unmatched. The CDR3 runs to 16 residues. Germline-derived CDR1 and CDR2 are MDHEN and SYDVKM. The CDR3 region is CASSLGTGGAKNIQYF. The DNA for the CDR3 is TGTGCCAGCAGTTTAGGTACAGGGGGGGCCAAAAACATTCAGTACTTC.

The chain links TRBV6-5 to TRBJ1-2; D is undetermined. Germline V gives CDR1 MNHEY, CDR2 SVGAGI. The CDR3 is 16 amino acids. Trimming took off 0 bases at V and 2 bases at J, with 13 bases between the two ends. Written as DNA, the CDR3 is TGTGCCAGCAGTTACTCGTCGTACAGTAAAAACTATGGCTACACCTTC. Protein: CASSYSSYSKNYGYTF.

Turning to this clonotype: This probably arose from a read error, given a far larger clone one base away. The chain recombines TRBV18 with TRBJ2-7; D unresolved. V gave up 2 bases and J gave up 7 bases, with 18 bases separating them. Germline V gene lookup returns CDR1 KGHSH and CDR2 LQKENI. This CDR3 is 15 amino acids long. DNA of the CDR3: TGTGCCAGCTCACCAAGGGATATTTTTAACAATGAGCAGTACTTC. This encodes CASSPRDIFNNEQYF. Together with reference TRBV18 and TRBJ2-7, the CDR3 gives the full variable domain: NAGVMQNPRHLVRRRGQEARLRCSPMKGHSHVYWYRQLPEEGLKFMVYLQKENIIDESGMPKERFSAEFPKEGPSILRIQQVVRGDSAAYFCASSPRDIFNNEQYFGPGTRLTVT.

This chain connects TRBV6-6 to TRBJ1-1, with D tentatively TRBD1 (5 bases). V lost 5 bases to trimming and J lost 5 bases, with 18 bases between them. Per germline, CDR1 MNHNY and CDR2 SVGAGI (reference sequence). The length of the CDR3 is 15 residues. CDR3 in amino acids: CASSAPGGAGTEAFF. The CDR3 coding sequence is TGTGCCAGCAGTGCACCAGGAGGGGCGGGGACTGAAGCTTTCTTT.

The J gene is TRBJ1-2, the V gene TRBV28; 9 nucleotides align to TRBD1. The CDR3 spans 16 residues. The J segment lost 5 bases and the V segment lost 6 bases, leaving 13 bases of the junction unmatched. Per the germline V gene, CDR1 is MDHEN and CDR2 is SYDVKM. For the CDR3, the DNA is TGTGCCAGCAGCTCCACAGGGGGCGCGGGTATTTATGGCTACACCTTC. It codes for CASSSTGGAGIYGYTF.

This clonotype occurred many times. The chain carries TRBV20-1 and TRBJ2-2; 7 positions agree with TRBD2. Per the germline V gene, CDR1 is DFQATT and CDR2 is SNEGSKA (reference sequence). The CDR3 loop spans 15 amino acids. V shed 6 bases and J 1 base; nucleotides not matched to a gene: 8. The CDR3 loop is CSATGIAGNTGELFF. The CDR3 DNA sequence: TGCAGTGCAACCGGGATAGCGGGGAACACCGGGGAGCTGTTTTTT.

At least ten counts were recorded for this clonotype. This chain joins TRBV20-1 and TRBJ1-6; 8 bases align to TRBD1. CDR1 is DFQATT, CDR2 SNEGSKA, per germline (reference sequence). The CDR3 contains 18 residues. Unmatched junction bases numbered 17, after V lost 3 bases and J lost 7 bases. Written as DNA, the CDR3 is TGCAGTGCTAGTGAGGACAGGGTTTTTATCGGACGGAATTCACCCCTCCACTTT. Protein: CSASEDRVFIGRNSPLHF.

This clonotype was counted ten times or more. The chain joins TRBV20-1 to TRBJ2-1; no definite D call. Germline loops: CDR1 DFQATT, CDR2 SNEGSKA (reference sequence). The CDR3 is 12 residues long. Trimming took 1 base from V and 8 from J, leaving 9 bases between them. CDR3 residues: CSARVPRDEQFF. The CDR3 DNA sequence: TGCAGTGCTAGAGTTCCCCGGGATGAGCAGTTCTTC.

This clonotype was recorded at least ten times. The rearrangement joins TRBV2 to TRBJ2-3; 9 nucleotides line up with TRBD2. This CDR3 comprises 15 residues. Trimming at V came to 6 bases and at J to 2 bases, leaving 6 bases not matched to a gene. Per the germline V gene, CDR1 is SNHLY and CDR2 is FYNNEI. The CDR3 DNA follows: TGTGCCAGCAGCGTGACTAGCGGATTCACAGATACGCAGTATTTT. Translating it yields CASSVTSGFTDTQYF.

This clonotype was picked up many times. The chain links TRBV12-5 to TRBJ1-1, with 9 bases fitting TRBD1. This CDR3 comprises 16 residues. V lost 1 base, J lost 0 bases, and 3 bases stayed unmatched. Germline V gene lookup returns CDR1 LGHNT and CDR2 FRNRAP. The CDR3 region is CASGLENRGLNTEAFF. The CDR3 DNA follows: TGTGCTAGTGGTTTGGAAAACAGGGGGCTGAACACTGAAGCTTTCTTT.

This clonotype was observed many times. V gene TRBV5-1 combines with J gene TRBJ2-1; D possibly corresponds to TRBD1 (6 bases). The germline CDR1 and CDR2 sequences are SGHRS and YFSETQ. The CDR3 sequence is 15 residues long. Trimming took off 3 bases at V and 4 bases at J, with 14 bases between the two ends. The CDR3 here is CASSSGQSGYNEQFF. Written as DNA, the CDR3 is TGCGCCAGCAGCTCAGGACAGTCCGGGTACAATGAGCAGTTCTTC.

This clonotype was counted once. This likely stems from a read error, as it lies one base from a far larger clone. This chain connects TRBV6-8 to TRBJ1-5; TRBD1 is a possible D gene (5 bases). Germline CDR1 MNHGY, CDR2 SAAAGT. The V end was cut by 8 bases, the J end by 3 bases, with 11 bases between. The CDR3 consists of 13 residues. CDR3 DNA: TGTGCCAGCGCAGGGAGCAACAATCAGCCCCAGCATTTT. Translation: CASAGSNNQPQHF.

This rearrangement joins TRBV7-2 to TRBJ2-1; TRBD2 is a possible D gene (5 bases). V gave up 5 bases and J gave up 8 bases, with 10 bases separating them. Germline V CDR1 and CDR2: SGHTA, FQGNSA. This CDR3 is built from 12 residues. The CDR3 sequence is CASSRPEDEQFF. As DNA, the CDR3 is TGTGCCAGCAGCCGCCCGGAGGATGAGCAGTTCTTC. Filled out from reference TRBV7-2 and TRBJ2-1, the complete variable domain reads GAGVSQSPSNKVTEKGKDVELRCDPISGHTALYWYRQSLGQGLEFLIYFQGNSAPDKSGLPSDRFSAERTGGSVSTLTIQRTQQEDSAVYLCASSRPEDEQFFGPGTRLTVL.

This clonotype has a count of ten or more. V usage is TRBV7-9 and J usage is TRBJ2-7, with D hard to call. The V gene lost 10 bases and the J gene lost 4 bases, with 14 bases spanning the gap. From germline, CDR1 is SEHNR and CDR2 FQNEAQ (reference sequence). This CDR3 contains 12 residues. This chain's CDR3 is CATEEHPYEQYF. The CDR3 region has the DNA TGTGCCACTGAGGAACACCCATACGAGCAGTACTTC.

This clonotype was detected many times. V gene TRBV2 combines with J gene TRBJ2-7, with unresolved D. In germline, CDR1 is SNHLY, CDR2 FYNNEI. This CDR3 has 13 amino acids. Trimming stripped 8 bases from V and 0 bases from J, with 11 bases between. The CDR3 DNA follows: TGTGCCAGCCTTCCTCGCGGCTCCTACGAGCAGTACTTC. It specifies CASLPRGSYEQYF.